One and the same sample provided the 3 T cell receptor beta chains below, sequenced in a study of T cells in Graves' hyperthyroidism and ophthalmopathy. The investigators amplified TCR beta CDR3 regions from RNA transcripts. A set of HTBI primers served as the primers for a first-round RT-PCR of the TCR CDR3. TCRdb reanalysed the multiplex PCR reads using MiXCR and keeps one entry per CDR3 protein. Here the sample spans a few hundred thousand distinct CDR3 sequences, 13% to 15% being singletons. Source material: blood. The receptors shown here come from a woman aged 35 to 49 with Graves' hyperthyroidism.

The CDR3 region is CASSVAGRENNEQFF. The CDR3 DNA follows: TGTGCCAGCAGCGTAGCTGGACGGGAGAATAATGAGCAGTTCTTC. This rearrangement joins TRBV9 to TRBJ2-1; a weak D match, TRBD2 (6 bases). The CDR3 is 15 residues long. V lost 0 bases and J 7 bases, leaving 14 bases between the germline ends. Germline loops: CDR1 SGDLS, CDR2 YYNGEE.

At least ten counts were recorded for this clonotype. The chain links TRBV6-1 to TRBJ2-3; D is perhaps TRBD1 (5 bases). The germline CDR1 and CDR2 sequences are MNHNS and SASEGT. This CDR3 region has 14 residues. Between the trimmed V and J ends, which lost 8 bases and 2 bases, there was a span of 14 bases. CDR3: CASSPTAITDTQYF. The DNA for the CDR3 is TGTGCCAGCTCCCCGACAGCAATCACAGATACGCAGTATTTT.

Comments on this clonotype: One base away lies a much larger clone, so this may be a sequencing read error. The V call is TRBV12-3 or TRBV12-4, the J call TRBJ2-7, with D perhaps matching TRBD1 (5 bases). The CDR3 is 11 residues long. The CDR3 nucleotides are TGTGCCGGCAGTTTAAGGACAGAGCAGTACTTC. Protein product: CAGSLRTEQYF.